This T cell receptor (beta chain) stems from a study of early T cells in non-severe SARS-CoV-2 infection. In its sample, this clonotype was seen many times. V lost 3 bases and J lost 15, with 18 bases in between. The CDR3 is 13 amino acids. Germline V gene data show CDR1 as WNHNN and CDR2 as SYGVQD (reference sequence). Unique molecular identifiers (one per individual cDNA molecule) were attached. TCRdb called the 5' RACE reads again in MiXCR, with one record for every CDR3 protein. Seen here are some 67,000 distinct CDR3 sequences, approximately 13% observed once, and the top ten hold over 4%. The receptor comes from an adult who was a healthcare worker with PCR-confirmed SARS-CoV-2 infection or an uninfected control (not recorded which). Sample: whole blood. V gene TRBV10-1 combines with J gene TRBJ2-1; D perhaps matches TRBD2 (7 bases). The CDR3 spells CASSEIRGATAFF. The DNA of the CDR3 is TGCGCCAGCAGTGAAATCCGGGGGGCTACCGCGTTCTTC.